This TCR beta chain derives from a study of blood T cell repertoires in COVID-19. The ends lost 4 bases at V and 4 bases at J; junction bases unmatched: 4. Germline V gene data show CDR1 as LGHNA and CDR2 as YSLEER. The CDR3 runs 14 residues. As processed by the authors: Estimation of nucleated cell counts relied on the amplification of reference gene primers. Data came from immunoSEQ multiplex PCR; TCRdb stores just in-frame clones and leaves some out. V, J and clone size were drawn from that table, and D and trimming were deduced from the DNA. Here the sample spans some 170,000 clones, 87% being singletons.

The rearrangement joins TRBV4-3 to TRBJ1-2, with 9 bases matching TRBD1. Sequenced material: peripheral blood. The sequence came from a woman aged 45-65 years with acute or convalescent COVID-19. CDR3 loop: CASSPGQGTYGYTF. CDR3 coding DNA: TGCGCCAGCAGCCCAGGACAGGGGACCTATGGCTACACCTTC.